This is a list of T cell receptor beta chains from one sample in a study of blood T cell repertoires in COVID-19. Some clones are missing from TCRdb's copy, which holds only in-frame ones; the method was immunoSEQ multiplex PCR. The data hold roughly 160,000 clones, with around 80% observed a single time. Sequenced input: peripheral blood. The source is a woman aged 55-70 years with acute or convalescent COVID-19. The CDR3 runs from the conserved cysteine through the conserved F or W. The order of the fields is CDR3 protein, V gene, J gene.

CDR3 protein: CASSSELGRDRETGNTIYF; V gene: TRBV7-9; J gene: TRBJ1-3
CDR3 protein: CAWSVLLRQGFFLGGYTF; V gene: TRBV30; J gene: TRBJ1-2
CDR3 protein: CAISERGGWEQYF; V gene: TRBV10-3; J gene: TRBJ2-7
CDR3 protein: CASSSTGPPNEKLFF; V gene: TRBV5-1; J gene: TRBJ1-4
CDR3 protein: CASSLAGGRYGYTF; V gene: TRBV28; J gene: TRBJ1-2
CDR3 protein: CASSQERGHEQYF; V gene: TRBV18; J gene: TRBJ2-7
CDR3 protein: CASSLQGAETGELFF; V gene: TRBV7-8; J gene: TRBJ2-2
CDR3 protein: CASSSRTATYEQYF; V gene: TRBV5-4; J gene: TRBJ2-7
CDR3 protein: CASSHSTTGGVGYTF; V gene: TRBV14; J gene: TRBJ1-2
CDR3 protein: CASSPRTGILVGYTF; V gene: TRBV7-2; J gene: TRBJ1-2
CDR3 protein: CASSKKMGGSPLHF; V gene: TRBV7-2; J gene: TRBJ1-6
CDR3 protein: CASSTRDSDSPLHF; V gene: TRBV6-6; J gene: TRBJ1-6
CDR3 protein: CASSQVVSTIYNEQFF; V gene: TRBV18; J gene: TRBJ2-1
CDR3 protein: CAWRGQAGLVNQPQHF; V gene: TRBV30; J gene: TRBJ1-5
CDR3 protein: CASSGHLTGTEAFF; V gene: TRBV19; J gene: TRBJ1-1
CDR3 protein: CASSFGLAYEQYF; V gene: TRBV7-2; J gene: TRBJ2-7
CDR3 protein: CASSPRGEDSPLHF; V gene: TRBV9; J gene: TRBJ1-6
CDR3 protein: CASSPRTSGGYEQYF; V gene: TRBV19; J gene: TRBJ2-7
CDR3 protein: CASSETGGRIDEQYF; V gene: TRBV2; J gene: TRBJ2-7
CDR3 protein: CASSLVRGNEQFF; V gene: TRBV27; J gene: TRBJ2-1
CDR3 protein: CASSLFGSYGYTF; V gene: TRBV5-1; J gene: TRBJ1-2
CDR3 protein: CSASSGGVKNEQFF; V gene: TRBV20-1; J gene: TRBJ2-1
CDR3 protein: CASSQDLDRVAYEQYF; V gene: TRBV4-1; J gene: TRBJ2-7
CDR3 protein: CASSGDFDGAFF; V gene: TRBV12-3/TRBV12-4; J gene: TRBJ1-1
CDR3 protein: CASSLRVTTAGGYTF; V gene: TRBV11-2; J gene: TRBJ1-2
CDR3 protein: CASITGRSYNSPLHF; V gene: TRBV6-5; J gene: TRBJ1-6
CDR3 protein: CANRDTYNYGYTF; V gene: TRBV6-5; J gene: TRBJ1-2
CDR3 protein: CASSVDRGYGYTF; V gene: TRBV11-2; J gene: TRBJ1-2
CDR3 protein: CASRGGGQTEAFF; V gene: TRBV28; J gene: TRBJ1-1
CDR3 protein: CASRSTGILEQFF; V gene: TRBV5-5; J gene: TRBJ2-1
CDR3 protein: CASDRVNTEAFF; V gene: TRBV21-1; J gene: TRBJ1-1
CDR3 protein: CASSLAAGAGQALYEQYF; V gene: TRBV7-2; J gene: TRBJ2-7
CDR3 protein: CASSQEFGGAPYNEQFF; V gene: TRBV4-2; J gene: TRBJ2-1
CDR3 protein: CASSVEGVPGNTIYF; V gene: TRBV9; J gene: TRBJ1-3
CDR3 protein: CASSLTLAALTDTQYF; V gene: TRBV7-2; J gene: TRBJ2-3
CDR3 protein: CASSVPGQGFYEQYF; V gene: TRBV7-2; J gene: TRBJ2-7
CDR3 protein: CASSLVTVSYNEQFF; V gene: TRBV28; J gene: TRBJ2-1
CDR3 protein: CASTIMTAFYYEQYF; V gene: TRBV5-6; J gene: TRBJ2-7
CDR3 protein: CAISESISGRSTDTQYF; V gene: TRBV10-3; J gene: TRBJ2-3
CDR3 protein: CASSPLTQVHYEQYF; V gene: TRBV6-5; J gene: TRBJ2-7
CDR3 protein: CASSPRDRTQETQYF; V gene: TRBV18; J gene: TRBJ2-5
CDR3 protein: CASSLAAAGRSSYEQYF; V gene: TRBV5-4; J gene: TRBJ2-7
CDR3 protein: CASSKRTSGGLYQETQYF; V gene: TRBV5-6; J gene: TRBJ2-5
CDR3 protein: CASSERQGAQGYTF; V gene: TRBV5-1; J gene: TRBJ1-2
CDR3 protein: CASSSAGTGSTNYGYTF; V gene: TRBV7-9; J gene: TRBJ1-2
CDR3 protein: CASSSDRGIEKLFF; V gene: TRBV7-2; J gene: TRBJ1-4
CDR3 protein: CASSYQGPGRGEYF; V gene: TRBV5-6; J gene: TRBJ2-7
CDR3 protein: CATSGQGASYNEQFF; V gene: TRBV24-1; J gene: TRBJ2-1
CDR3 protein: CASRMIPGGGTDTQYF; V gene: TRBV5-1; J gene: TRBJ2-3
CDR3 protein: CASSPAGTGQETQYF; V gene: TRBV18; J gene: TRBJ2-5
CDR3 protein: CASSPIGDNQPQHF; V gene: TRBV18; J gene: TRBJ1-5
CDR3 protein: CASSYSSYAGWEQYF; V gene: TRBV6-2/TRBV6-3; J gene: TRBJ2-7
CDR3 protein: CASSLSGRNTEAFF; V gene: TRBV7-3; J gene: TRBJ1-1
CDR3 protein: CASSERGKGNTIYF; V gene: TRBV9; J gene: TRBJ1-3
CDR3 protein: CASSPFEQDRGNTIYF; V gene: TRBV18; J gene: TRBJ1-3
CDR3 protein: CASSYEGAVNEKLFF; V gene: TRBV6-5; J gene: TRBJ1-4
CDR3 protein: CASRRTGNGAWGNTQYF; V gene: TRBV11-2; J gene: TRBJ2-3